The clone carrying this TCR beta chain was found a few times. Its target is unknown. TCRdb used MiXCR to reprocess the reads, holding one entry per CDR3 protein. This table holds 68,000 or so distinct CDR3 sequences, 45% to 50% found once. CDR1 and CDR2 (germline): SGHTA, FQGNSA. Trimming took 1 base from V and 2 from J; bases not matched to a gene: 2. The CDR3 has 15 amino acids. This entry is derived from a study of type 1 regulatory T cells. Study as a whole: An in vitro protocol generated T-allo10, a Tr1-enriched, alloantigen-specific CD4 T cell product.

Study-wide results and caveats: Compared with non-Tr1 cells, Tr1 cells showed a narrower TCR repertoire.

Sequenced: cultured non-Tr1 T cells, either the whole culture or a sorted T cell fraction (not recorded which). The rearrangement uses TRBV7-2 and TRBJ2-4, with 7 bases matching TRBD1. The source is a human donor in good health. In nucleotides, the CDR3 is TGTGCCAGCAGCTTAGAGGGGGCGACCAAAAACATTCAGTACTTC. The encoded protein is CASSLEGATKNIQYF.